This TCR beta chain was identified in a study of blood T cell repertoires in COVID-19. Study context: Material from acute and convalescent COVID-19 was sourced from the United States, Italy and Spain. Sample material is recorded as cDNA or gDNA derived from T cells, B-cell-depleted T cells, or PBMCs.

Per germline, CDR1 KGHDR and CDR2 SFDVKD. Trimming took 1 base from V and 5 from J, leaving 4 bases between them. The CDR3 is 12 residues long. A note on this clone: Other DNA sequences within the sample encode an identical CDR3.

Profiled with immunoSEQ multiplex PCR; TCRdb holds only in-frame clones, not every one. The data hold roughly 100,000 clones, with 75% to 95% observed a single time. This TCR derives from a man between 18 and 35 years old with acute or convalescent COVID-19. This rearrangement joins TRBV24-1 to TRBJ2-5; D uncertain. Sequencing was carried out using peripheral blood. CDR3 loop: CATSDFEETQYF. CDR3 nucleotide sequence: TGTGCCACCAGTGATTTCGAGGAGACCCAGTACTTC.